This T cell receptor (beta chain) is from a study of molecular identifiers for immune sequencing clone quantification. Findings of the study overall: Whereas clones above 20 RNA copies held under 1% of naive-cell molecules, they held over 98% of effector molecules.

Preparation of the bulk TCR libraries relied on previously described methods and listed TCR primers. MiXCR was run by TCRdb on the PCR reads, yielding one entry per CDR3 protein. The profile shows hundreds of thousands of distinct CDR3 sequences, 25% of them singletons. Naive CD8 T cells were sorted, and the gate applied was CD8+CD4-CCR7+CD45RA+. This clonotype showed up many times. The antigen remains unidentified. The source material was naive CD8+ T cells from blood, with Jurkat cell RNA spiked in. The sample's subset: FACS-sorted CD8+CD4-CCR7+CD45RA+ naive T cells. This TCR was recovered from a human donor in good health. Some libraries in this study had Jurkat cell RNA spiked in.

CDR3 bases: TGTGCCAGCAGTTACTGGGGGGAAGGTGGCTCTGGCTACACCTTC. This translates into CASSYWGEGGSGYTF. The chain couples TRBV6-5 to TRBJ1-2; possibly TRBD1 for D (5 bases). CDR3 length: 15 residues. V lost 1 base, J lost 7 bases, and 16 bases lay in between. Germline V lookup: CDR1 MNHEY, CDR2 SVGAGI.